This T cell receptor (beta chain) was observed in a study of tumor-infiltrating lymphocytes in primary liver carcinoma. Overall study context: Subjects consisted of male and female patients aged 30 to 69 years.

From around 0.5 ug total RNA, TCR beta cDNA was generated with a primer in the constant region. A slightly modified ARM-PCR protocol with three nested multiplex PCR rounds produced these TCR beta libraries. TRBV1-TRBV30 forward primers paired with a C-beta reverse primer drove the first two PCR rounds, approximately 11 cycles each. TCRdb re-analysed the multiplex PCR reads in MiXCR, keeping a single row per CDR3 protein. The sample carries 100,000 to 150,000 distinct CDR3 sequences, 64% recorded once. Trimming stripped 1 base from V and 4 bases from J, with 14 bases between. The germline V gene has CDR1 SQVTM and CDR2 ANQGSEA. The CDR3 contains 15 residues. Co-extraction of RNA and DNA was performed on roughly 17-32 mg of unsorted bulk tissue. This clonotype qualifies as medium-sized.

Sequencing was performed on liver tumor tissue from sampling region 3. Specified subset: tumor region T3, left-lateral pole. J is TRBJ2-4 and V is TRBV29-1; a weak D match, TRBD2 (6 bases). The source is a woman aged 60-75 years with primary liver carcinoma and hepatitis B virus infection. The CDR3 here is CSVEVRGRTKNIQYF. DNA for the CDR3: TGCAGCGTTGAAGTTCGTGGGAGGACTAAAAACATTCAGTACTTC.